This TCR beta chain was found in a study of blood T cell repertoires in COVID-19 (dated by TCRdb to 2020 to 2021). For context, the study as a whole: Collaborator samples came from the United States, Italy and Spain and covered acute and convalescent phases of COVID-19. The material from the prospective study consisted of cDNA or gDNA derived from T cells, B-cell-depleted T cells, or PBMCs. Samples came from the ongoing ImmuneRACE study (first 160 participants) plus 1,254 subjects from 6 global collaborators. Nearly every sample came with metadata listing a de-identified subject ID, COVID-19 status, age in years and sex. Subjects who had been exposed to COVID-19, were actively infected with it, or had recovered from it provided the deeply sampled blood TCRbeta repertoires that made up the dataset. The repertoires were released in a freely available public database meant as a resource for research on the immune response to SARS-CoV-2. HLA class I and class II types, where available, came from metadata supplied by the sample provider rather than from assay-based typing. Study-wide conclusions, independent of this receptor: The amount of clinical and demographic metadata varied by source and participant and was provided uncurated.

About this clone: Its target antigen remains unknown. No qualities accompany the bases; no much larger clone lies one base away.

TCRbeta CDR3 regions were amplified from genomic DNA using the immunoSEQ Assay, a bias-controlled multiplex PCR. Regarding the original processing steps: The number of nucleated cells in each sample was estimated by amplification of reference gene primers within the assay. To quantify the absolute abundance of each unique TCRbeta CDR3 rearrangement, sequence reads were collapsed and filtered. Productive Simpson clonality was computed per sample as the square root of Simpson's diversity index over productive rearrangements. The immuneACCESS repertoire file appears here via TCRdb, limited to in-frame rearrangements. These files lack a portion of the clones; in checked studies, under half of the deficit traces to unresolved V genes, and the cause of the others is not known. V and J calls and clone size are those listed in that table; D and trimming were worked out from the DNA. This sample has approximately 430,000 clones in its table, and more than 80% of those were observed once. The top ten hold around 1.4% of the sample.

For CDR1 and CDR2, the germline V gene lists SGHDN and FVKESK. Between the V and J ends, shortened by 0 bases and 8 bases respectively, the junction contains 10 bases. From the cysteine through the phenylalanine, the CDR3 covers 13 amino acids. The retained sequence is limited to the CDR3, 39 bases, with the frame set at the first base. Collaborating institutions collected whole blood in K2EDTA tubes following their own protocols. For TCRbeta analysis, collaborators shipped samples as frozen whole blood, isolated PBMCs, or DNA extracted from either of those sample types. This receptor was identified in a woman aged 25 to 39 with active or convalescent COVID-19. The V gene is TRBV14 and the J gene is TRBJ1-2; the D gene assignment is ambiguous. The specimen was peripheral blood. The bases are TGTGCCAGCAGCCAAGATCTTGCGACAGGCTACACCTTC. Protein translation: CASSQDLATGYTF.